This TCR beta chain is drawn from a study of CD8 T cells in ankylosing spondylitis. Study outcomes and limitations: Matched ankylosing spondylitis synovial fluid reportedly showed significant enrichment of disease-linked clones. Typical of ankylosing spondylitis blood, it appeared, was a TCR beta motif of about eight highly homologous variants. Earlier literature documents some of the motif variants in reactive arthritis synovial fluid and blood. Disease-linked clones displayed a CD8+ phenotype and appeared relatively rarely in peripheral blood.

At least ten counts were recorded for this clonotype. The target antigen is unknown. Between the trimmed V and J ends, which lost 8 bases and 0 bases, there was a span of 16 bases. The CDR3 sequence is 15 residues long. From the 5' RACE reads, TCRdb called clonotypes with MiXCR, one entry per CDR3 protein. Here the sample spans fewer than 500,000 distinct CDR3 sequences, 26% being singletons. This TCR was recovered from a male donor with ankylosing spondylitis. The chain uses TRBV12-3 or TRBV12-4 and TRBJ1-2; TRBD1 is a possible D gene (5 bases). The sequenced sample consisted of blood, either unsorted or a sorted T cell fraction (not recorded which). CDR3 coding DNA: TGTGCCAGCGGCTTGGCAGGGACCACTAACTATGGCTACACCTTC. As protein: CASGLAGTTNYGYTF.